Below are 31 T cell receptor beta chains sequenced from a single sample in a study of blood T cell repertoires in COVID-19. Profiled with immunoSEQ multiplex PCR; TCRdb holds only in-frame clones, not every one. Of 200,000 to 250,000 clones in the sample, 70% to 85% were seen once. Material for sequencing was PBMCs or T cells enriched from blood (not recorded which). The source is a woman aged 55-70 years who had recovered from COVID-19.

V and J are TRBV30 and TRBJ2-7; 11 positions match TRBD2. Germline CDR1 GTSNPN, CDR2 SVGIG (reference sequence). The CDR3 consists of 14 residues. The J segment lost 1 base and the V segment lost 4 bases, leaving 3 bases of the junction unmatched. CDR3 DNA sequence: TGTGCCTGGAAGACTAGCGGGGAGTCCTACGAGCAGTACTTC. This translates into CAWKTSGESYEQYF.

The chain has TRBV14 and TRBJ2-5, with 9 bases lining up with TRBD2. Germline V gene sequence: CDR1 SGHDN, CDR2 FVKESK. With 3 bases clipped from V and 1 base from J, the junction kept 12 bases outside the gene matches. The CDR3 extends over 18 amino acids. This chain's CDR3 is CASSHRVRLAGFQETQYF. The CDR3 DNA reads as TGTGCCAGCAGCCATCGGGTCAGGCTAGCGGGATTCCAAGAGACCCAGTACTTC.

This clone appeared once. The CDR3 coding sequence is TGTGCCAGCTCACCACCCGACGGAACGGGCGAGCAGTACTTC. Residues: CASSPPDGTGEQYF. The rearrangement links TRBV18 to TRBJ2-7; D is unclear. Trimming took 0 bases from V and 6 from J, leaving 12 bases between them. Germline CDR1 and CDR2: KGHSH and LQKENI. This CDR3 is built from 14 residues.

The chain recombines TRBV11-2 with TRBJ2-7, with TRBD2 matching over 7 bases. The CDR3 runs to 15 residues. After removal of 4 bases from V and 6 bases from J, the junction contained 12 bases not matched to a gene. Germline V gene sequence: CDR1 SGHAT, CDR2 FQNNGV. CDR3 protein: CASSSLRGLIGEQYF. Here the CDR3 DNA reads TGTGCCAGCAGCTCCCTACGGGGACTAATAGGCGAGCAGTACTTC.

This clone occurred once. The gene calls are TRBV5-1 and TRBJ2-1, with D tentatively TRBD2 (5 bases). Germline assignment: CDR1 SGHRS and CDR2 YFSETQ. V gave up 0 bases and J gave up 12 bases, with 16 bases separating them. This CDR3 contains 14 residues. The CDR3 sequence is CASSLDPMSGMQFF. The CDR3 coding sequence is TGCGCCAGCAGCTTGGATCCAATGAGCGGCATGCAGTTCTTC.

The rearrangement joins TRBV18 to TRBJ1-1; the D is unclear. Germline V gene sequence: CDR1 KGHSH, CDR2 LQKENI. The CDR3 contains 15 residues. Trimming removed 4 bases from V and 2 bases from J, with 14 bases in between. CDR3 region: CASSQTVDLNTEAFF. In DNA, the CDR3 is TGTGCCAGCTCACAAACAGTCGACCTCAACACTGAAGCTTTCTTT.

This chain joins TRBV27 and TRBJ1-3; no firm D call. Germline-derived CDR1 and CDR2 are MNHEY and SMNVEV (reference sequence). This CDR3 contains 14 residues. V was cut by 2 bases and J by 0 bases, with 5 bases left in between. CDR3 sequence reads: CASSLGISGNTIYF. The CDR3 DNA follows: TGTGCCAGCAGTTTAGGCATCTCTGGAAACACCATATATTTT.

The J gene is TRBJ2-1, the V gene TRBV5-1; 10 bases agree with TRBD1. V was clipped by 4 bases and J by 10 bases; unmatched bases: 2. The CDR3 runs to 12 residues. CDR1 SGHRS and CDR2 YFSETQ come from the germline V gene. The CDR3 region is CASSPGQGEQFF. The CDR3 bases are TGCGCCAGCAGCCCGGGACAGGGGGAGCAGTTCTTC.

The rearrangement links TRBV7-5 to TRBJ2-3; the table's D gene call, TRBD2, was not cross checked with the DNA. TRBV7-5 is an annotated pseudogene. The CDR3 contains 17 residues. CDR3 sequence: CVRSLGTTGSSTDTQYF. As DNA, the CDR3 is TGTGTCAGAAGCTTGGGCACGACGGGATCCAGCACAGATACGCAGTATTTT.

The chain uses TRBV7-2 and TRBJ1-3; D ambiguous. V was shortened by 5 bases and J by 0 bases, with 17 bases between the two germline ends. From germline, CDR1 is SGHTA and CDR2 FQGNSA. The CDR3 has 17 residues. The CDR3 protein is CASSPMAGSHSGNTIYF. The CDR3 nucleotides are TGTGCCAGCAGCCCAATGGCCGGGAGCCACTCTGGAAACACCATATATTTT.

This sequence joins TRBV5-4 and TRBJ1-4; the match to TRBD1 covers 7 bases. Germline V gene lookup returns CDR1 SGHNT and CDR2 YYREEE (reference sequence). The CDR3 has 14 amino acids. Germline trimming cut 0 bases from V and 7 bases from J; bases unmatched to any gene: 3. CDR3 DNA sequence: TGTGCCAGCAGCTTGGACAGGGGAGGTGAAAAACTGTTTTTT. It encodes CASSLDRGGEKLFF.

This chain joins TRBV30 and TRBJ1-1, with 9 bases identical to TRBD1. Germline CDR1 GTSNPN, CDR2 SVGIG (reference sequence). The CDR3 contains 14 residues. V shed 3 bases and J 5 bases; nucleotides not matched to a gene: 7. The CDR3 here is CAWSNRGRRTEAFF. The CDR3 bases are TGTGCCTGGAGCAACAGGGGGCGCAGGACTGAAGCTTTCTTT.

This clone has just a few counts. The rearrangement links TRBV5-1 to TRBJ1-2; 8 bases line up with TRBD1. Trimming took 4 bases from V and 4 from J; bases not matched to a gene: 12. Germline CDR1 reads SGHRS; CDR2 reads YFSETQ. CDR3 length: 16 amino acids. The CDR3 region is CASSKDQGALSYGYTF. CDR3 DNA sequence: TGCGCCAGCAGCAAAGACCAGGGGGCGCTTAGCTATGGCTACACCTTC.

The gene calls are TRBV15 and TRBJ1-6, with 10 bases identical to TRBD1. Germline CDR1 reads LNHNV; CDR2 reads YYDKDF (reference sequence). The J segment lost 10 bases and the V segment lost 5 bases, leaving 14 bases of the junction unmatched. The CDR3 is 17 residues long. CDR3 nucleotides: TGTGCCACCAGCTTAGGGACAGGGGCGCTAATAGTATCACCCCTCCACTTT. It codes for CATSLGTGALIVSPLHF.

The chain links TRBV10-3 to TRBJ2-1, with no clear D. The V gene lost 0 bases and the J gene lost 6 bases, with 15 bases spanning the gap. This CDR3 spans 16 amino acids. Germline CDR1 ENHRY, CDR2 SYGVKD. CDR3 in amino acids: CAISESNSRTGNEQFF. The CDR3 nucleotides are TGTGCCATCAGTGAGTCGAATTCCCGTACTGGCAATGAGCAGTTCTTC.

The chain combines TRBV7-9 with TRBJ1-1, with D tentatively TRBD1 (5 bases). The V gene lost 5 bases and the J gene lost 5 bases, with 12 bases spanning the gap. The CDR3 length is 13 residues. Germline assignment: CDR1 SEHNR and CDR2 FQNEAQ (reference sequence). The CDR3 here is CASSQWGGTEAFF. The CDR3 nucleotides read TGTGCCAGCAGCCAGTGGGGGGGTACTGAAGCTTTCTTT. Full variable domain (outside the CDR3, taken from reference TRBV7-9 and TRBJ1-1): DTGVSQNPRHKITKRGQNVTFRCDPISEHNRLYWYRQTLGQGPEFLTYFQNEAQLEKSRLLSDRFSAERPKGSFSTLEIQRTEQGDSAMYLCASSQWGGTEAFFGQGTRLTVV.

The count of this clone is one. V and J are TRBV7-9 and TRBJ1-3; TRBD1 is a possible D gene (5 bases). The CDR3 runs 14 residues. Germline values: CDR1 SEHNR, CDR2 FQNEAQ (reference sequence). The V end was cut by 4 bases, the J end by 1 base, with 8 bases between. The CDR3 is CASSSGLSGNTIYF. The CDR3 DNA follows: TGTGCCAGCAGCTCGGGACTTTCTGGAAACACCATATATTTT.

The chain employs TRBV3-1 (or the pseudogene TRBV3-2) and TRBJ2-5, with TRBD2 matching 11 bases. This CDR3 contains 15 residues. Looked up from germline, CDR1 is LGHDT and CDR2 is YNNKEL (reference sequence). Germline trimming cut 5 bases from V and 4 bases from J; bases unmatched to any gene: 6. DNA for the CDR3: TGTGCCAGCAGCTTACTAGCGGGAGAGAGAGAGACCCAGTACTTC. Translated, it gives CASSLLAGERETQYF.

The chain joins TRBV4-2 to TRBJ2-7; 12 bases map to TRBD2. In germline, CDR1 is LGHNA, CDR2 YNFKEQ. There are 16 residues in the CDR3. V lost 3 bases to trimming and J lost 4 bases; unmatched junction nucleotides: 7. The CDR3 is CASSQTIGTSGYEQYF. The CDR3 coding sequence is TGTGCCAGCAGCCAGACTATCGGGACTAGCGGGTACGAGCAGTACTTC.

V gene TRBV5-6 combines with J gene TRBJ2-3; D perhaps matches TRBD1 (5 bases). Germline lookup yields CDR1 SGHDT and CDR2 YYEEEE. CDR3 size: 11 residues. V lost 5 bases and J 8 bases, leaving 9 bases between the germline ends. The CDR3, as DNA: TGTGCCAGCAGTTCTAGGGGTACGCAGTATTTT. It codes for CASSSRGTQYF.

CDR3 amino acids: CASIRQGSTDTQYF. The CDR3 DNA reads as TGTGCCAGCATCCGACAGGGGAGCACAGATACGCAGTATTTT. The chain couples TRBV5-4 to TRBJ2-3; 8 bases match TRBD1. Trimming removed 6 bases from V and 0 bases from J; junction bases left unmatched: 3. The CDR3 is made up of 14 amino acids. Germline CDR1 reads SGHNT; CDR2 reads YYREEE (reference sequence).

The CDR3 DNA reads TGTGCCAGCAGTATGGACAGGGGAGGAAATTCACCCCTCCACTTT. This encodes CASSMDRGGNSPLHF. This chain uses TRBV6-2 or TRBV6-3 with TRBJ1-6, with 9 bases aligning to TRBD1. After removal of 5 bases from V and 7 bases from J, the junction contained 6 bases not matched to a gene. CDR3 size: 15 residues. From germline, CDR1 is MNHEY and CDR2 SVGEGT.

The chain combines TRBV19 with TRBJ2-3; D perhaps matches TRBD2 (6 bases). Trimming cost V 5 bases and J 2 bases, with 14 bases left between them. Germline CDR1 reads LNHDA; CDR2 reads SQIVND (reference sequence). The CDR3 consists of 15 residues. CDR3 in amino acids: CASSPPGAITDTQYF. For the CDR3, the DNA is TGTGCCAGTAGTCCGCCGGGAGCTATCACAGATACGCAGTATTTT.

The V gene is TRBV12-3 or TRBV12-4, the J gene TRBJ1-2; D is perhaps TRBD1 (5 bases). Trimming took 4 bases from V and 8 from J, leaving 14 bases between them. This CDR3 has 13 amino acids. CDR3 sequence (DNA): TGTGCCAGCAGTTCGGTGGGGGGAAGAGGCTACACCTTC. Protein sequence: CASSSVGGRGYTF.

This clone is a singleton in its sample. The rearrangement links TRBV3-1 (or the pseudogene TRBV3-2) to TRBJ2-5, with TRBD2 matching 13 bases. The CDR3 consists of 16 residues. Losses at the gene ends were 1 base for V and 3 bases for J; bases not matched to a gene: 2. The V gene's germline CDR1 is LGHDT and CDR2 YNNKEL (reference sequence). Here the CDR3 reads CASSQGLAGGKETQYF. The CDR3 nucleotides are TGTGCCAGCAGCCAAGGACTAGCGGGGGGTAAAGAGACCCAGTACTTC.

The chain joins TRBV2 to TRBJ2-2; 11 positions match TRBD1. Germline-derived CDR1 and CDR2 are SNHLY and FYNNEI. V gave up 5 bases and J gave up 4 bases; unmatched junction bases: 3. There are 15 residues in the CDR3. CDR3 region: CASSLGQGATGELFF. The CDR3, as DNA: TGTGCCAGCAGTTTAGGACAGGGGGCCACCGGGGAGCTGTTTTTT.

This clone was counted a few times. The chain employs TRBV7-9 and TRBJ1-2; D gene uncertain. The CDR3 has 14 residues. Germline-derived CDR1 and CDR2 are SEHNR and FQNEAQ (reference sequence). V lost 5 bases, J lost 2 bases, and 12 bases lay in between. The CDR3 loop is CASSTPPGNYGYTF. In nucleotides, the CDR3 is TGTGCCAGCAGCACACCCCCAGGCAACTATGGCTACACCTTC.

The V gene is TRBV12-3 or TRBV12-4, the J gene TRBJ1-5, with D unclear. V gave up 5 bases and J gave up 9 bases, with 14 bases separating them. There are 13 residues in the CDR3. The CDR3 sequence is CASSQYPGGPQHF. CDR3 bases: TGTGCCAGCAGTCAATACCCCGGCGGGCCCCAGCATTTT.

In DNA form, the CDR3 reads TGTGCCAGCAGCCCTTCTAGCGGGGGGACGGAGCAGTACTTC. It encodes CASSPSSGGTEQYF. This chain uses TRBV3-1 (or the pseudogene TRBV3-2) with TRBJ2-7, with 11 nucleotides matching TRBD2. The V gene end was trimmed by 4 bases and the J gene end by 7 bases; junction bases not matched to a gene: 6. This CDR3 has 14 residues. Germline assignment: CDR1 LGHDT and CDR2 YNNKEL (reference sequence).

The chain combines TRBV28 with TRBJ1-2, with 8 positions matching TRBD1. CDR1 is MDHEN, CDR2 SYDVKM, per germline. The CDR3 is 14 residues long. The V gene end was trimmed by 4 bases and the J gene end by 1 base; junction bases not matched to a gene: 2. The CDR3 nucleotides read TGTGCCAGCAGTTACGGACAGGGTAACTATGGCTACACCTTC. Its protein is CASSYGQGNYGYTF.

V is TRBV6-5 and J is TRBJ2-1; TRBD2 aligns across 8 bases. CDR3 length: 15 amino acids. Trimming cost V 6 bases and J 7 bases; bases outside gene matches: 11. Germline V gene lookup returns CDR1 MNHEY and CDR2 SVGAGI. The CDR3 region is CASSPLKRGRNEQFF. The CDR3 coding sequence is TGTGCCAGCAGCCCCCTAAAGCGGGGGAGGAATGAGCAGTTCTTC.